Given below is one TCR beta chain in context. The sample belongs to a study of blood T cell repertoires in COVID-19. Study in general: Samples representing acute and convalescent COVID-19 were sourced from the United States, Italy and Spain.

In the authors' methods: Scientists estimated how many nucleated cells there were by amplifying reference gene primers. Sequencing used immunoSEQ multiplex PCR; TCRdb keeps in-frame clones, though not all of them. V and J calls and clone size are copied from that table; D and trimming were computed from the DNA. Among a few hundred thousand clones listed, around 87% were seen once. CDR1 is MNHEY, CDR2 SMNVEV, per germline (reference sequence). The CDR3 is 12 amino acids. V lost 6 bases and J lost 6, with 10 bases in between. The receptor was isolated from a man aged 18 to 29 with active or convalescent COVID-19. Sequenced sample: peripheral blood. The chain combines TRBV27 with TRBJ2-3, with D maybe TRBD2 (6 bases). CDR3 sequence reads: CASSGTSDTQYF. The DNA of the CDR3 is TGTGCCAGCAGCGGGACTTCGGATACGCAGTATTTT.